One and the same sample provided the 26 T cell receptor beta chains below, sequenced in a study of cytomegalovirus exposure and HLA in healthy donors. The PCR made use of 60 Vbeta and 13 Jbeta primers. Assay: immunoSEQ multiplex PCR; the TCRdb copy retains only in-frame clones and omits some. Of 200,000 to 250,000 clones in the sample, more than 75% were seen once. The sample consisted of PBMCs. Every receptor here comes from a male donor in good health and CMV-seronegative.

This sequence joins TRBV4-1 and TRBJ2-2; 8 bases align to TRBD1. Losses at the gene ends were 1 base for V and 3 bases for J; bases not matched to a gene: 10. There are 18 residues in the CDR3. The V gene's germline CDR1 is MGHRA and CDR2 YSYEKL. Here the CDR3 reads CASSQAGHQGADTGELFF. As DNA, the CDR3 is TGCGCCAGCAGCCAAGCGGGACACCAGGGGGCGGACACCGGGGAGCTGTTTTTT.

This clone was detected only once. The genes are TRBV11-1 and TRBJ1-1, with TRBD1 identical over 9 bases. Germline trimming cut 5 bases from V and 5 bases from J; bases unmatched to any gene: 9. Per the germline V gene, CDR1 is SGHAT and CDR2 is FQDESV (reference sequence). The CDR3 covers 15 residues. The CDR3: CASSRQGGTSTEAFF. CDR3 sequence (DNA): TGTGCCAGCAGCCGACAGGGGGGCACGTCGACTGAAGCTTTCTTT.

In DNA, the CDR3 is TGTGCCAGCAGTTTCGGACTGGAGCAGTTCTTC. Protein: CASSFGLEQFF. The J gene is TRBJ2-1, the V gene TRBV27; the D gene is possibly TRBD2 (5 bases). The CDR3 contains 11 residues. The V end was cut by 3 bases, the J end by 10 bases, with 7 bases between. Germline V gives CDR1 MNHEY, CDR2 SMNVEV (reference sequence).

V usage is TRBV6-5 and J usage is TRBJ1-2; 10 nucleotides align to TRBD1. With 7 bases clipped from V and 6 bases from J, the junction kept 8 bases outside the gene matches. Germline loops: CDR1 MNHEY, CDR2 SVGAGI. The CDR3 is 14 residues long. As DNA, the CDR3 is TGTGCCAGCACCTTGACAGGGGGCAGAGATGGCTACACCTTC. This gives the protein CASTLTGGRDGYTF.

This rearrangement joins TRBV6-5 to TRBJ2-3; a possible D gene is TRBD1 (6 bases). The CDR3 runs to 16 residues. V was cut by 2 bases and J by 4 bases, with 16 bases left in between. In germline, CDR1 is MNHEY, CDR2 SVGAGI. The CDR3 region is CASSYGGTAGSDTQYF. The CDR3 coding sequence is TGTGCCAGCAGTTACGGGGGCACGGCCGGGTCAGATACGCAGTATTTT.

This clone turned up a few times. This sequence joins TRBV5-1 and TRBJ2-6; 9 nucleotides align to TRBD1. CDR1 is SGHRS, CDR2 YFSETQ, per germline. V was clipped by 2 bases and J by 3 bases; unmatched bases: 6. This CDR3 has 17 residues. The CDR3: CASSFWDRDGGANVLTF. CDR3 bases: TGCGCCAGCAGCTTCTGGGACAGGGATGGTGGGGCCAACGTCCTGACTTTC.

The V call is TRBV5-5, the J call TRBJ2-3, with 12 positions matching TRBD2. V gave up 2 bases and J gave up 7 bases; unmatched junction bases: 14. CDR1 SGHKS and CDR2 YYEKEE come from the germline V gene (reference sequence). The CDR3 sequence is 18 residues long. The CDR3 nucleotides are TGTGCCAGCAGCTTAACTGGGAAGACTAGCGGGAGTGAATATACGCAGTATTTT. Translation gives CASSLTGKTSGSEYTQYF.

The chain joins TRBV6-5 to TRBJ2-5, with 10 bases lining up with TRBD1. Germline CDR1 reads MNHEY; CDR2 reads SVGAGI. V trimming: 4 bases; J trimming: 11 bases; junction bases outside the gene matches: 10. This CDR3 region has 14 residues. The CDR3 reads CASSSGTGVGEQYF. CDR3 nucleotides: TGTGCCAGCAGTTCCGGGACAGGGGTTGGGGAACAGTACTTC.

V is TRBV7-2 and J is TRBJ1-2, with D possibly matching TRBD1 (5 bases). The CDR3 sequence is 14 residues long. With 5 bases removed from V and 4 bases from J, the gap between germline ends came to 14 bases. The germline V gene encodes CDR1 SGHTA and CDR2 FQGNSA. The CDR3 sequence: CASSQGRARYGYTF. The CDR3 DNA is TGTGCCAGCAGCCAGGGAAGGGCGCGCTATGGCTACACCTTC. The whole variable domain, filled in from reference TRBV7-2 and TRBJ1-2, reads GAGVSQSPSNKVTEKGKDVELRCDPISGHTALYWYRQSLGQGLEFLIYFQGNSAPDKSGLPSDRFSAERTGGSVSTLTIQRTQQEDSAVYLCASSQGRARYGYTFGSGTRLTVV.

This CDR3 reads CASTGGPSYGYTF. CDR3 nucleotide sequence: TGTGCCAGTACAGGGGGCCCTTCCTATGGCTACACCTTC. This rearrangement joins TRBV11-1 to TRBJ1-2, with 9 nucleotides matching TRBD1. The germline CDR1 and CDR2 sequences are SGHAT and FQDESV (reference sequence). V lost 9 bases and J lost 4; bases outside the gene matches: 6. The CDR3 sequence is 13 residues long.

V gene TRBV12-5 combines with J gene TRBJ2-5; 9 bases fit TRBD2. Germline V gene lookup returns CDR1 LGHNT and CDR2 FRNRAP. This CDR3 comprises 17 residues. The junction had 13 bases not matched to a gene; V was cut back by 7 bases and J by 1 base. CDR3 residues: CASALVSGRHGQETQYF. The CDR3 DNA sequence: TGTGCTAGTGCCCTCGTAAGCGGGAGGCACGGCCAAGAGACCCAGTACTTC.

This clone was seen a few times. The chain combines TRBV7-6 with TRBJ1-1; TRBD1 matches 9 bases. Germline assignment: CDR1 SGHVS and CDR2 FNYEAQ. The CDR3 is 14 residues long. J lost 1 base, V lost 4 bases, and 1 base had no gene match. CDR3 loop: CASSSGQGNTEAFF. In DNA, the CDR3 is TGTGCCAGCAGCTCGGGACAGGGGAACACTGAAGCTTTCTTT.

This chain joins TRBV2 and TRBJ1-3; possible D gene TRBD1, 6 bases. The germline V gene encodes CDR1 SNHLY and CDR2 FYNNEI. The CDR3 totals 16 residues. Between the trimmed V and J ends, which lost 9 bases and 3 bases, there was a span of 21 bases. This chain's CDR3 is CARAQGSGAFGNTIYF. The CDR3 bases are TGTGCCAGGGCCCAAGGGTCAGGGGCGTTTGGAAACACCATATATTTT. Full variable domain (rest looked up from reference TRBV2 and TRBJ1-3): EPEVTQTPSHQVTQMGQEVILRCVPISNHLYFYWYRQILGQKVEFLVSFYNNEISEKSEIFDDQFSVERPDGSNFTLKIRSTKLEDSAMYFCARAQGSGAFGNTIYFGEGSWLTVV.

V and J are TRBV5-1 and TRBJ2-7; D is uncertain. Germline-derived CDR1 and CDR2 are SGHRS and YFSETQ. The CDR3 is made up of 16 amino acids. V shed 0 bases and J shed 0 bases, with 13 bases lying between them. CDR3 amino acids: CASSLGLTRSSYEQYF. The DNA for the CDR3 is TGCGCCAGCAGCTTGGGGTTGACGAGGAGCTCCTACGAGCAGTACTTC.

This clone was seen only a few times. The chain links TRBV5-1 to TRBJ2-3, with a possible D match to TRBD1 (5 bases). The length of the CDR3 is 15 residues. V was trimmed by 0 bases and J by 2 bases, leaving 10 bases between them. CDR1 is SGHRS, CDR2 YFSETQ, per germline. The CDR3 sequence is CASSLVDRYTDTQYF. The CDR3 nucleotides are TGCGCCAGCAGCTTGGTCGACAGATACACAGATACGCAGTATTTT.

The genes are TRBV11-3 and TRBJ2-7, with 12 positions matching TRBD2. The CDR3 is 15 amino acids. The ends lost 5 bases at V and 5 bases at J; junction bases unmatched: 7. CDR1 and CDR2 from the germline V gene are SGHNT and YENEEA. DNA of the CDR3: TGTGCCAGCAGCGAGACTAGCGGGAGATTTCACGAGCAGTACTTC. This gives the protein CASSETSGRFHEQYF.

This clone was found once. The junction does not match germline at one end; this may be a read error. This chain joins TRBV5-6 and TRBJ2-7, with 8 bases fitting TRBD2. CDR3 size: 14 residues. Germline values: CDR1 SGHDT, CDR2 YYEEEE. The CDR3 region has the DNA TGTGCCAGCAGCCTGTCGGGGGGGATCTACGAGCAGCACTTC. Translating gives CASSLSGGIYEQHF.

This clone occurred a few times. This chain links TRBV6-5 with TRBJ1-2; D may be TRBD1 (5 bases). Germline V gene data show CDR1 as MNHEY and CDR2 as SVGAGI. V was trimmed by 6 bases and J by 8 bases, leaving 19 bases between them. This CDR3 is 14 amino acids long. The CDR3 region is CASSRLTGTGGYTF. CDR3 in DNA: TGTGCCAGCAGCAGACTAACCGGGACTGGCGGCTACACCTTC.

This clone was counted only a few times. The chain recombines TRBV7-3 with TRBJ2-3; tentative D call: TRBD2 (6 bases). Trimming left V 0 bases short and J 3 bases short, with 10 bases between. This CDR3 is 15 amino acids long. Germline CDR1 and CDR2: SGHTA and FQGTGA. CDR3 DNA: TGTGCCAGCAGCTTAACTAGGACTAAGACAGATACGCAGTATTTT. This codes for CASSLTRTKTDTQYF. Using reference TRBV7-3 and TRBJ2-3 for the parts outside the CDR3, the full variable domain is GAGVSQTPSNKVTEKGKYVELRCDPISGHTALYWYRQSLGQGPEFLIYFQGTGAADDSGLPNDRFFAVRPEGSVSTLKIQRTERGDSAVYLCASSLTRTKTDTQYFGPGTRLTVL.

Only a few counts were recorded for this clone. The V call is TRBV19, the J call TRBJ1-1; 8 nucleotides line up with TRBD1. Germline values: CDR1 LNHDA, CDR2 SQIVND (reference sequence). V dropped 6 bases and J dropped 5; count of bases not matched to a gene: 8. CDR3 length: 14 residues. DNA of the CDR3: TGTGCCAGTAGGTCGGGCAGGGGGCGGACTGAAGCTTTCTTT. Residues: CASRSGRGRTEAFF.

The V call is TRBV28, the J call TRBJ1-2, with D hard to call. This CDR3 region has 11 residues. Germline values: CDR1 MDHEN, CDR2 SYDVKM. Trimming left V 4 bases short and J 7 bases short, with 7 bases between. The CDR3 here is CASSSFFGYTF. CDR3 nucleotide sequence: TGTGCCAGCAGTTCCTTCTTTGGCTACACCTTC.

This clone was observed a few times. This same CDR3 is encoded by further DNA sequences in the sample. The genes are TRBV9 and TRBJ2-7; 9 bases map to TRBD2. The germline V gene has CDR1 SGDLS and CDR2 YYNGEE. This CDR3 has 15 residues. The J segment lost 2 bases and the V segment lost 0 bases, leaving 3 bases of the junction unmatched. The CDR3 spells CASSVGLAGTYEQYF. CDR3 bases: TGTGCCAGCAGCGTAGGGCTAGCGGGAACCTACGAGCAGTACTTC.

The chain carries TRBV5-1 and TRBJ1-1; 8 bases are shared with TRBD1. The CDR3 contains 14 residues. J lost 3 bases, V lost 4 bases, and 5 bases had no gene match. Germline CDR1 and CDR2: SGHRS and YFSETQ. CDR3 region: CASSRGQGDTEAFF. CDR3 DNA sequence: TGCGCCAGCAGCCGTGGACAGGGCGACACTGAAGCTTTCTTT.

This clone was recorded a few times. The gene calls are TRBV11-1 and TRBJ2-5, with a tentative D call TRBD2 (7 bases). Germline V gene sequence: CDR1 SGHAT, CDR2 FQDESV (reference sequence). The CDR3 runs to 17 residues. The V and J ends lost 5 bases and 0 bases respectively, with 19 bases between them. The CDR3 is CASSAGRGDLYQETQYF. DNA for the CDR3: TGTGCCAGCAGCGCGGGGAGGGGGGACCTGTACCAAGAGACCCAGTACTTC.

The V gene is TRBV5-4, the J gene TRBJ2-7; TRBD1 might be the D (6 bases). The V end lost 5 bases, the J end lost 4 bases, and 22 bases lay between the germline ends. The CDR3 has 16 residues. The V gene's germline CDR1 is SGHNT and CDR2 YYREEE (reference sequence). The CDR3 loop reads CASRSGLGVGAYEQYF. The CDR3 nucleotides read TGTGCCAGCAGATCAGGACTGGGGGTGGGGGCGTACGAGCAGTACTTC. The entire variable domain, with the rest obtained from reference TRBV5-4 and TRBJ2-7, is as follows: ETGVTQSPTHLIKTRGQQVTLRCSSQSGHNTVSWYQQALGQGPQFIFQYYREEENGRGNFPPRFSGLQFPNYSSELNVNALELDDSALYLCASRSGLGVGAYEQYFGPGTRLTVT.

The genes are TRBV4-3 and TRBJ2-4, with D possibly being TRBD2 (6 bases). The germline V and J ends were trimmed by 3 bases and 2 bases, with 14 bases remaining between them. The CDR3 has 16 amino acids. CDR1 is LGHNA and CDR2 is YSLEER in the germline V gene. CDR3 sequence: CASSHPGEVPKNIQYF. CDR3 nucleotide sequence: TGCGCCAGCAGCCACCCGGGGGAGGTCCCCAAAAACATTCAGTACTTC.